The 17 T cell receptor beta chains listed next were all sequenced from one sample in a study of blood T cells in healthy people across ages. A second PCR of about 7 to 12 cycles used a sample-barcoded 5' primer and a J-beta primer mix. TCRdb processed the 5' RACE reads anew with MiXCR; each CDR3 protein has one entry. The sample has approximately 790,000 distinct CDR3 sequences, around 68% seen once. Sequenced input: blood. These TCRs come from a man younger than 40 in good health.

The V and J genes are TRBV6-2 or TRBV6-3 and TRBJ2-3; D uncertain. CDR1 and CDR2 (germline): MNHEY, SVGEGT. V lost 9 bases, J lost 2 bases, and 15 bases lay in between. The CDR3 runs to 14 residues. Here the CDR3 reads CASAQTEPTDTQYF. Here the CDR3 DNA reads TGTGCCAGTGCGCAGACGGAGCCCACAGATACGCAGTATTTT.

The chain's CDR3 is CSVIPPNSDTQYF. CDR3 in DNA: TGCAGTGTTATCCCGCCCAACTCGGATACGCAGTATTTT. The V gene is TRBV20-1, the J gene TRBJ2-3; D not certain. Germline V lookup: CDR1 DFQATT, CDR2 SNEGSKA (reference sequence). The CDR3 extends over 13 amino acids. Trimming removed 7 bases from V and 6 bases from J, with 17 bases in between.

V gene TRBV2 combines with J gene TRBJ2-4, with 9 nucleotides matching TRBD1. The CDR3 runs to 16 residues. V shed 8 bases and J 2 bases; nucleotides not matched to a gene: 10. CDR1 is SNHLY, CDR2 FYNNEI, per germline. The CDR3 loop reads CASRMPGQGPKNIQYF. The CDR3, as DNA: TGTGCCAGCCGAATGCCGGGACAGGGCCCCAAAAACATTCAGTACTTC.

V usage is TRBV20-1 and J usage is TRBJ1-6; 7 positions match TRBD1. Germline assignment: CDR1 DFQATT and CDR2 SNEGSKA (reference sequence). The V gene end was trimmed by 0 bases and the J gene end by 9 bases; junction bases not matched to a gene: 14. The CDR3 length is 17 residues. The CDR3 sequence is CSARDGEGAGITSPLHF. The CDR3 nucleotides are TGCAGTGCTAGAGATGGCGAGGGGGCCGGCATTACTTCACCCCTCCACTTT.

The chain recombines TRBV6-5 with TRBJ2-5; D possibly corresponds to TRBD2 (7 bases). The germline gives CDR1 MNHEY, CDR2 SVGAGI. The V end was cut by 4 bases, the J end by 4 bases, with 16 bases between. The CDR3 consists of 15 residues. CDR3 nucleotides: TGTGCCAGCAGTTGCTCTTCAGGGGAGGGAGAGACCCAGTACTTC. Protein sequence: CASSCSSGEGETQYF.

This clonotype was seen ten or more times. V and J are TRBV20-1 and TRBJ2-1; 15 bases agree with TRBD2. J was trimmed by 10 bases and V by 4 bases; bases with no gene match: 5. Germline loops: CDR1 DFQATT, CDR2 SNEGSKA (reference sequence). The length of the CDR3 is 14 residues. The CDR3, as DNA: TGCAGTGCTAACTTAGGACTAGCGGGGGGGGAGCAGTTCTTC. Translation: CSANLGLAGGEQFF.

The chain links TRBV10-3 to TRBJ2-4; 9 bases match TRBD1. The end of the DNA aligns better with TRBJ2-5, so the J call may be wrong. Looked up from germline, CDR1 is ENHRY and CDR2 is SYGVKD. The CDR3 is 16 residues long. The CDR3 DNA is TGTGCCATCAGTGACAAGACAGGGGGGGAAAGGGAGACCCAGTACTTC. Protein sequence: CAISDKTGGERETQYF.

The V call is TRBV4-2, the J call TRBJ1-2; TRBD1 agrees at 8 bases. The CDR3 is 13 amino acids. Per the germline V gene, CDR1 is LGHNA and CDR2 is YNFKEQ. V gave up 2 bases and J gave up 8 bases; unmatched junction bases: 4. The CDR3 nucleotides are TGTGCCAGCAGCCAACCGGGACAGGCAGGCTACACCTTC. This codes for CASSQPGQAGYTF.

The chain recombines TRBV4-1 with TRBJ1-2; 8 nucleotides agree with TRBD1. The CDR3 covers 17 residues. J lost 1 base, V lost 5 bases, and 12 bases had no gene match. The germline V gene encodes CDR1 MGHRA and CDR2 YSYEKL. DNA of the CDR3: TGCGCCAGCAGCACGCACGTAGCAGGGGGCGGTAACTATGGCTACACCTTC. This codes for CASSTHVAGGGNYGYTF.

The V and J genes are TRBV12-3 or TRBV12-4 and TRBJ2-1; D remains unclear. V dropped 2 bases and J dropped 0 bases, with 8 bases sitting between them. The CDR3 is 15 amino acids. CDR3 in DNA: TGTGCCAGCAGTTTATTCGCGAGCTCCTACAATGAGCAGTTCTTC. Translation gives CASSLFASSYNEQFF.

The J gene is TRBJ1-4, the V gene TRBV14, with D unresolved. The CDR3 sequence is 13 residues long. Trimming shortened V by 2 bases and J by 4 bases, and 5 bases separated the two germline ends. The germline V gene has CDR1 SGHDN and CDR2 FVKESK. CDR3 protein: CASSQRYNEKLFF. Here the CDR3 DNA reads TGTGCCAGCAGCCAACGATATAATGAAAAACTGTTTTTT.

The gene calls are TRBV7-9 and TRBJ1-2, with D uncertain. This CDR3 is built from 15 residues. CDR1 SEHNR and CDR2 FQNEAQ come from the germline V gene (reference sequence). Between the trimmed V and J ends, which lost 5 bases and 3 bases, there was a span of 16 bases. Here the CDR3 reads CASSRLDLLHYGYTF. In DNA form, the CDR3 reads TGTGCCAGCAGCCGACTCGATCTTCTACACTATGGCTACACCTTC.

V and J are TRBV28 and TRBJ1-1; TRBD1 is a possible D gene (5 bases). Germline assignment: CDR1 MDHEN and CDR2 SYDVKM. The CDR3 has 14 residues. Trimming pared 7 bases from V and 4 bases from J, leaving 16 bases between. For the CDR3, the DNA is TGTGCCAGCACCCCAGGGTGGGTGATCACTGAAGCTTTCTTT. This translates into CASTPGWVITEAFF.

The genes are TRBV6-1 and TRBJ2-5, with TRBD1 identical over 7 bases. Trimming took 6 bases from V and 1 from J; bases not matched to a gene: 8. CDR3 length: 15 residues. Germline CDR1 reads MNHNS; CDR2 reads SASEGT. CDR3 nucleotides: TGTGCCAGCAGAAGACAGGGACGGACCCAAGAGACCCAGTACTTC. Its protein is CASRRQGRTQETQYF.

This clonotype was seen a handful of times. CDR3 in amino acids: CASSSDREETQYF. In DNA, the CDR3 is TGTGCCAGCTCATCGGACAGGGAGGAGACCCAGTACTTC. The rearrangement joins TRBV18 to TRBJ2-5; 8 bases line up with TRBD1. This CDR3 comprises 13 residues. The ends lost 5 bases at V and 5 bases at J; junction bases unmatched: 4. Germline CDR1 KGHSH, CDR2 LQKENI.

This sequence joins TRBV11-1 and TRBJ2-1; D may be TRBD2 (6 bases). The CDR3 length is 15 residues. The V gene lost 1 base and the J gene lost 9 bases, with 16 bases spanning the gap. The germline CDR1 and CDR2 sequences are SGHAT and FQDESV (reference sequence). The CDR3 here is CASSLGPGVQGEQFF. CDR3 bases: TGTGCCAGCAGCTTAGGGCCGGGGGTTCAGGGTGAGCAGTTCTTC.

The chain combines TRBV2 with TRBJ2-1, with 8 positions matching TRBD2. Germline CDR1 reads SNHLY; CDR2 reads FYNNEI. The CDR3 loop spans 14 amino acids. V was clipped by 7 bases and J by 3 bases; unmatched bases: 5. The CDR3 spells CASITSGYYNEQFF. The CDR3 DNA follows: TGTGCCAGCATAACTAGCGGTTACTACAATGAGCAGTTCTTC.